This TCR beta chain came from a study of T cell responses to AZD1222 COVID-19 vaccine. General observations from the study: Seropositive at baseline were only a handful of AZD1222 recipients.

About this clone itself: What it binds is not known.

This CDR3 is built from 14 residues. The V gene lost 5 bases and the J gene lost 4 bases, with 12 bases spanning the gap. The germline gives CDR1 MDHEN, CDR2 SYDVKM. Produced via immunoSEQ multiplex PCR; TCRdb's table is partial and in-frame only. The sample shows some 120,000 clones, about nine tenths of them seen only once. This receptor was taken from an adult in good health. The chain uses TRBV28 and TRBJ1-5; D might be TRBD1 (5 bases). The sample consisted of peripheral blood, taken on day 0 of AZD1222 vaccination. CDR3 bases: TGTGCCAGCAGTCCGGGGGGGGGAAATCAGCCCCAGCATTTT. It translates to CASSPGGGNQPQHF.